One and the same sample provided the 21 T cell receptor beta chains below, sequenced in a study of cytomegalovirus exposure and HLA in healthy donors. The PCR contained 60 Vbeta and 13 Jbeta primers. Using immunoSEQ multiplex PCR, the repertoire was profiled, and TCRdb retains in-frame clones only, with some absent. The sample has approximately 110,000 clones; approximately 15% are singletons. Sequencing used PBMCs. The receptors stem from a woman younger than 35 in good health and CMV-seronegative.

This clone has a handful of counts. The chain has TRBV29-1 and TRBJ2-7; a possible D gene is TRBD2 (6 bases). Deletions cut 4 bases from V and 3 bases from J, with 10 bases between. Looked up from germline, CDR1 is SQVTM and CDR2 is ANQGSEA. The CDR3 extends over 12 amino acids. CDR3 amino acids: CSVVGRNYEQYF. In nucleotides, the CDR3 is TGCAGCGTTGTTGGGAGGAACTACGAGCAGTACTTC.

The gene calls are TRBV11-2 and TRBJ1-1; a weak D match, TRBD1 (5 bases). Trimming pared 4 bases from V and 4 bases from J, leaving 13 bases between. The germline CDR1 and CDR2 sequences are SGHAT and FQNNGV. CDR3 length: 14 residues. DNA for the CDR3: TGTGCCAGCAGCTCCCTCCGGGGGGGCACTGAAGCTTTCTTT. Translation: CASSSLRGGTEAFF.

The chain recombines TRBV11-2 with TRBJ2-4, with TRBD1 identical over 10 bases. The V and J ends lost 2 bases and 7 bases, in that order; junction bases with no gene match: 2. This CDR3 has 14 residues. Germline CDR1 reads SGHAT; CDR2 reads FQNNGV. The CDR3 reads CASSLWTGGNIQYF. The CDR3 bases are TGTGCCAGCAGCTTATGGACAGGGGGGAACATTCAGTACTTC.

This rearrangement joins TRBV30 to TRBJ2-1, with 7 positions matching TRBD2. J lost 4 bases, V lost 7 bases, and 16 bases had no gene match. The V gene's germline CDR1 is GTSNPN and CDR2 SVGIG (reference sequence). This CDR3 region has 16 residues. The CDR3 loop reads CAFSTYSGHPYNEQFF. For the CDR3, the DNA is TGTGCCTTCTCGACGTATAGCGGGCACCCATACAATGAGCAGTTCTTC.

A few counts support this clone. The chain joins TRBV4-1 to TRBJ2-5; D is perhaps TRBD2 (7 bases). The CDR3 sequence is 16 residues long. V lost 1 base, J lost 4 bases, and 16 bases lay in between. Germline loops: CDR1 MGHRA, CDR2 YSYEKL. The CDR3 DNA sequence: TGCGCCAGCAGCCAAGGGTGGGGGGGGGCCCTAGAGACCCAGTACTTC. Its translation: CASSQGWGGALETQYF.

The rearrangement uses TRBV9 and TRBJ1-1; D is ambiguous. V was clipped by 0 bases and J by 0 bases, with 12 bases between them. Germline lookup yields CDR1 SGDLS and CDR2 YYNGEE. This CDR3 spans 16 amino acids. The CDR3 DNA reads TGTGCCAGCAGCGTAGATGGCTCACCCTTGAACACTGAAGCTTTCTTT. This encodes CASSVDGSPLNTEAFF.

The sample holds one count of this clone. This chain links TRBV7-9 with TRBJ2-7; TRBD2 matches at 9 bases. The CDR3 has 15 residues. Trimming took 7 bases from V and 5 from J; bases not matched to a gene: 12. Germline V gives CDR1 SEHNR, CDR2 FQNEAQ (reference sequence). The CDR3, as DNA: TGTGCCAGCACCCTAGGAGCTAGCGGGAATGACGAGCAGTACTTC. Translating it yields CASTLGASGNDEQYF.

This sequence joins TRBV11-1 and TRBJ2-7; 7 bases fit TRBD1. Germline V lookup: CDR1 SGHAT, CDR2 FQDESV (reference sequence). Trimming removed 0 bases from V and 4 bases from J; junction bases left unmatched: 6. The CDR3 extends over 15 amino acids. CDR3 in DNA: TGTGCCAGCAGCTTAGCGGGACAGTCAAGTTACGAGCAGTACTTC. Translation: CASSLAGQSSYEQYF.

This clone has just a few counts. This sequence joins TRBV5-4 and TRBJ1-5, with 7 bases matching TRBD1. V lost 4 bases and J lost 4; bases outside the gene matches: 8. This CDR3 has 15 amino acids. Germline CDR1 SGHNT, CDR2 YYREEE (reference sequence). CDR3 nucleotide sequence: TGTGCCAGCAGCATTGGGACAGCCGCAAATCAGCCCCAGCATTTT. It translates to CASSIGTAANQPQHF.

This clone was seen a handful of times. Mismatch with germline at one junction end may stem from a read error. The gene calls are TRBV4-3 and TRBJ1-1; unclear D gene. This CDR3 spans 14 amino acids. CDR1 and CDR2 (germline): LGHNA, YSLEER. The CDR3 DNA reads as TGCGCCAGCAGCAAAGAGGGCCGGAACACTGAAGCTTTCTTT. Residues: CASSKEGRNTEAFF.

This chain uses TRBV11-3 with TRBJ2-1; D may be TRBD2 (6 bases). The V gene's germline CDR1 is SGHNT and CDR2 YENEEA. This CDR3 is built from 16 residues. Trimming stripped 2 bases from V and 6 bases from J, with 17 bases between. CDR3 in amino acids: CASSLRLVPPLNEQFF. The CDR3 coding sequence is TGTGCCAGCAGCTTAAGACTAGTTCCTCCTCTCAATGAGCAGTTCTTC.

The CDR3 DNA follows: TGTGCCAGCAGCTTCGCGGGGGGGGAGACCCAGTACTTC. It encodes CASSFAGGETQYF. This chain uses TRBV25-1 with TRBJ2-5; TRBD2 matches at 9 bases. The V segment lost 6 bases and the J segment 5 bases; nucleotides outside the gene matches: 4. CDR1 is MGHDK, CDR2 SYGVNS, per germline. This CDR3 has 13 residues.

The J gene is TRBJ2-4, the V gene TRBV28; 8 positions match TRBD1. This CDR3 has 17 amino acids. Germline values: CDR1 MDHEN, CDR2 SYDVKM. J was trimmed by 3 bases and V by 7 bases; bases with no gene match: 14. CDR3 coding DNA: TGTGCCAGCAACAGGGGGTTTGACCGGGGATTCAAAAACATTCAGTACTTC. Protein: CASNRGFDRGFKNIQYF.

This clone was counted a few times. Mismatch with germline at one junction end may stem from a read error. The J gene is TRBJ2-7, the V gene TRBV7-7; 11 positions match TRBD2. Germline CDR1 reads SSHAT; CDR2 reads FNYEAQ (reference sequence). There are 15 residues in the CDR3. CDR3 sequence reads: CASSPGLAGPYEQYF. The CDR3 nucleotides are TGTGCTAGCAGCCCAGGACTAGCGGGTCCCTACGAGCAGTACTTC.

This clone was counted between two and nine times. The rearrangement uses TRBV30 and TRBJ2-1; the match to TRBD2 covers 13 bases. Looked up from germline, CDR1 is GTSNPN and CDR2 is SVGIG (reference sequence). The ends lost 4 bases at V and 9 bases at J; junction bases unmatched: 9. The CDR3 totals 15 residues. The CDR3 nucleotides read TGTGCCTGGAATGTACTAGCGGGAGGGCCTAGTGAGCAGTTCTTC. It encodes CAWNVLAGGPSEQFF.

In its sample, this clone was seen a few times. The rearrangement joins TRBV7-9 to TRBJ2-7; the match to TRBD1 covers 8 bases. The trim removed 3 bases at V and 8 bases at J, leaving 3 bases unmatched. CDR1 is SEHNR, CDR2 FQNEAQ, per germline (reference sequence). This CDR3 is built from 12 residues. The CDR3 nucleotides read TGTGCCAGCAGCTTGACAGGGGACCAGCAGTACTTC. Its translation: CASSLTGDQQYF.

This clone was detected only a few times. This rearrangement joins TRBV28 to TRBJ1-5, with D unclear. The CDR3 is 12 amino acids. V was trimmed by 2 bases and J by 6 bases, leaving 5 bases between them. The germline V gene has CDR1 MDHEN and CDR2 SYDVKM. The CDR3 sequence is CASSLNLQPQHF. Written as DNA, the CDR3 is TGTGCCAGCAGTTTAAATCTTCAGCCCCAGCATTTT.

The chain carries TRBV7-8 and TRBJ1-4; TRBD1 agrees at 7 bases. Trimming at V came to 5 bases and at J to 5 bases, leaving 5 bases not matched to a gene. The CDR3 has 14 amino acids. Germline-derived CDR1 and CDR2 are SGHVS and FQNEAQ. CDR3 residues: CASSVLQGNEKLFF. Written as DNA, the CDR3 is TGTGCCAGCAGCGTATTACAGGGGAATGAAAAACTGTTTTTT.

This clone was observed a handful of times. This rearrangement joins TRBV5-1 to TRBJ2-1; 12 bases align to TRBD2. Germline loops: CDR1 SGHRS, CDR2 YFSETQ. The CDR3 runs 14 residues. J was trimmed by 7 bases and V by 4 bases; bases with no gene match: 3. The CDR3 loop reads CASSETSGRNEQFF. CDR3 DNA: TGCGCCAGCAGCGAGACTAGCGGGAGAAATGAGCAGTTCTTC.

This clone was detected a few times. Here the CDR3 DNA reads TGTGCCAGCAGCTCGGCCGGGACACCCTACGAGCAGTACTTC. Amino acid sequence: CASSSAGTPYEQYF. This chain links TRBV5-6 with TRBJ2-7; a possible D gene is TRBD1 (6 bases). Germline V gene sequence: CDR1 SGHDT, CDR2 YYEEEE. V was clipped by 3 bases and J by 2 bases, with 12 bases between them. The CDR3 consists of 14 residues.

This clone occurred a few times. The chain joins TRBV6-5 to TRBJ1-2; TRBD1 matches 7 bases. The trim removed 6 bases at V and 4 bases at J, leaving 8 bases unmatched. The germline gives CDR1 MNHEY, CDR2 SVGAGI. The CDR3 has 14 amino acids. The CDR3 region has the DNA TGTGCCAGCAGGTACACGGGACAGATCTATGGCTACACCTTC. Encoded protein: CASRYTGQIYGYTF.